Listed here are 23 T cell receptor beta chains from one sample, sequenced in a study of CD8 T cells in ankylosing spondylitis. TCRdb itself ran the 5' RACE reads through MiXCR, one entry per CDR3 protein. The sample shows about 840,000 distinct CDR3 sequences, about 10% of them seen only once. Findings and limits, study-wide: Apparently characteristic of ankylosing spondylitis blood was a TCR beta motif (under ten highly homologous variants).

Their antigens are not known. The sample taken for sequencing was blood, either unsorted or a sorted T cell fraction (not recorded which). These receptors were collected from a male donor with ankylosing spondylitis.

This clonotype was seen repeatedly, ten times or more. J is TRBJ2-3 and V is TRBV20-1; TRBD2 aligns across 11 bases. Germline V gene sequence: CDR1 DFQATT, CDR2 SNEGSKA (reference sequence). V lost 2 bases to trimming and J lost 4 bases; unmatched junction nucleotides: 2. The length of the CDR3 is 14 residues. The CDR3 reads CSARLAGGADTQYF. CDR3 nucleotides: TGCAGTGCTAGATTAGCGGGAGGGGCAGATACGCAGTATTTT.

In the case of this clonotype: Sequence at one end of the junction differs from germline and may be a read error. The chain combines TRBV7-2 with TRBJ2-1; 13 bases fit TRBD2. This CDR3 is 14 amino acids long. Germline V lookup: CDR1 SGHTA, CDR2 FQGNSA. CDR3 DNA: TGTGCCAGCAGTAGACTAGCGGGAGGCCATGATCAGTTCTTC. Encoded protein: CASSRLAGGHDQFF.

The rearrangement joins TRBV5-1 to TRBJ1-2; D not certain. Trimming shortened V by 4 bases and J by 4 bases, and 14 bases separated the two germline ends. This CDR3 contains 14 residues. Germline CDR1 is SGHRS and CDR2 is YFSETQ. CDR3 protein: CASSRDGATYGYTF. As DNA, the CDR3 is TGCGCCAGCAGCCGAGACGGAGCTACCTATGGCTACACCTTC.

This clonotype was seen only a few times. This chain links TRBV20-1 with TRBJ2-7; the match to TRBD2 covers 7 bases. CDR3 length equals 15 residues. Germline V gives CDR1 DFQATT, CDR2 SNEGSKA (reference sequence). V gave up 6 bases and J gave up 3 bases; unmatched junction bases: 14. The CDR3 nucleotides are TGCAGTGCCGCTCCCATGGCTAGCGGCCGCTACGAGCAGTACTTC. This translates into CSAAPMASGRYEQYF.

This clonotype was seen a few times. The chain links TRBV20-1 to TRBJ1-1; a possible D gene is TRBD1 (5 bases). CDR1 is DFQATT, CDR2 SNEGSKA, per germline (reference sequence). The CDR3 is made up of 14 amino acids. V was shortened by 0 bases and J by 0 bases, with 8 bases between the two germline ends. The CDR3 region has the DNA TGCAGTGCTAGAGACGGGACGGTGAACACTGAAGCTTTCTTT. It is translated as CSARDGTVNTEAFF.

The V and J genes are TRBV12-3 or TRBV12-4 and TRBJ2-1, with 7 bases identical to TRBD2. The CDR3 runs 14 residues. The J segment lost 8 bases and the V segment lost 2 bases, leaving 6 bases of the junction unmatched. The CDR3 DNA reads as TGTGCCAGCAGTTTAAGACTAGCTATCTATGAGCAGTTCTTC. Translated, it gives CASSLRLAIYEQFF.

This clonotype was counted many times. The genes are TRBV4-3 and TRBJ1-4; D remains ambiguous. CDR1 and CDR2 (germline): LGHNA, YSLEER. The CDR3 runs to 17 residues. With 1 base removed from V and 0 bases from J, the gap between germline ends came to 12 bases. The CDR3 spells CASSQVGRSTTNEKLFF. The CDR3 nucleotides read TGCGCCAGCAGCCAAGTAGGCCGTTCAACAACTAATGAAAAACTGTTTTTT.

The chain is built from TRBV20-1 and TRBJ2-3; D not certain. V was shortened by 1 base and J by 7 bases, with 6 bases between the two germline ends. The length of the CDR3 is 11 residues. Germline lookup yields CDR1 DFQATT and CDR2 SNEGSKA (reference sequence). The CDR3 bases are TGCAGTGCTAGAGCACCTTATACGCAGTATTTT. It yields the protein CSARAPYTQYF.

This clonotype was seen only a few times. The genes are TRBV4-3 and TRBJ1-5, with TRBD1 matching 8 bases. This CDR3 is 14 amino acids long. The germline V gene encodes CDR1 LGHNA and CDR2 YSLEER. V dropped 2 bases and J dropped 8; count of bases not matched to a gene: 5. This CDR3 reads CASSQWGTGKPQHF. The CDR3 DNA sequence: TGCGCCAGCAGCCAATGGGGGACAGGAAAGCCCCAGCATTTT.

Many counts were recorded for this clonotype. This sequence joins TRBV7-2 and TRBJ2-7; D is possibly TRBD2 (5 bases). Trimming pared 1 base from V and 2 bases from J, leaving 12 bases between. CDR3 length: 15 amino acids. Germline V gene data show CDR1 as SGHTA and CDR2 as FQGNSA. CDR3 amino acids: CASSLGDYPPYEQYF. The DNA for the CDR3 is TGTGCCAGCAGCTTAGGAGACTACCCTCCCTACGAGCAGTACTTC.

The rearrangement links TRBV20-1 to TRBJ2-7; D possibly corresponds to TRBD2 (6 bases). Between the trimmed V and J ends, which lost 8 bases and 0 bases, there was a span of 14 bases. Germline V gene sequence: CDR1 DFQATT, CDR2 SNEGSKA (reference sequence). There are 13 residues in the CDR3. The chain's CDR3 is CSTVRTTSYEQYF. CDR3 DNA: TGCAGTACCGTCCGGACTACCTCCTACGAGCAGTACTTC.

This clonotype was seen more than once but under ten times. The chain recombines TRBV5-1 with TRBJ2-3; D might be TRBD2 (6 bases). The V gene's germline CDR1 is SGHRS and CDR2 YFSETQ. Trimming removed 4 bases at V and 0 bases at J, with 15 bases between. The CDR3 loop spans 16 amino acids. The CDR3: CASSTGTDTSTDTQYF. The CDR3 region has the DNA TGCGCCAGCAGCACCGGGACTGACACTAGCACAGATACGCAGTATTTT. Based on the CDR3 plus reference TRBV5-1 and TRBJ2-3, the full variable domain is KAGVTQTPRYLIKTRGQQVTLSCSPISGHRSVSWYQQTPGQGLQFLFEYFSETQRNKGNFPGRFSGRQFSNSRSEMNVSTLELGDSALYLCASSTGTDTSTDTQYFGPGTRLTVL.

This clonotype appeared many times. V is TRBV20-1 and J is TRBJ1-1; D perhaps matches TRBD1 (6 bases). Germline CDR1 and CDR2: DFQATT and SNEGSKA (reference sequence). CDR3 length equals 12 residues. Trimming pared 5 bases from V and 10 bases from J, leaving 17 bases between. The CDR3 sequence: CSASPGAEGAFF. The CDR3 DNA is TGCAGTGCTTCCCCAGGGGCAGAGGGAGCTTTCTTT.

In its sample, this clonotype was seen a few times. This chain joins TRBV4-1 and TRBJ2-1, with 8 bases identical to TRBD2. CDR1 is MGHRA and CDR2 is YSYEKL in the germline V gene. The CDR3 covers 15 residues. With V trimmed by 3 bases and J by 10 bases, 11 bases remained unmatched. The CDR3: CASSQGFSGTGEQFF. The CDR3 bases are TGCGCCAGCAGCCAGGGCTTTAGCGGGACGGGGGAGCAGTTCTTC.

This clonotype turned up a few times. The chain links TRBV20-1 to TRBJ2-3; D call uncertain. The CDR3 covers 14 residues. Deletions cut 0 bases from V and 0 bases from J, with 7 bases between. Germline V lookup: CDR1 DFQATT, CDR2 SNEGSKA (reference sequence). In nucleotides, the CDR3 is TGCAGTGCTAGAGATGCGGCTAGCACAGATACGCAGTATTTT. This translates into CSARDAASTDTQYF.

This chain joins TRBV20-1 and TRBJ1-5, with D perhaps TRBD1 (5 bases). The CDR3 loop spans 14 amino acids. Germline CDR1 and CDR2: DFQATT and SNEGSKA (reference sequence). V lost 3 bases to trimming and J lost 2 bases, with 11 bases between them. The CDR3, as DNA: TGCAGTGCTAGTACGGGGCCTCGCAATCAGCCCCAGCATTTT. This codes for CSASTGPRNQPQHF.

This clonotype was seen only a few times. The CDR3 DNA sequence: TGCAGTGCCTCCCGACAGCACTCCACAGATACGCAGTATTTT. This encodes CSASRQHSTDTQYF. J is TRBJ2-3 and V is TRBV20-1; D possibly corresponds to TRBD1 (5 bases). This CDR3 region has 14 residues. Germline V gives CDR1 DFQATT, CDR2 SNEGSKA (reference sequence). Trimming left V 6 bases short and J 2 bases short, with 15 bases between.

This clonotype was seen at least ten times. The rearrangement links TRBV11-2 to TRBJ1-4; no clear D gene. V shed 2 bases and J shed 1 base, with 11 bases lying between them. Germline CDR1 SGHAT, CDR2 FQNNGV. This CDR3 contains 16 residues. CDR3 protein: CASSLSLKGTNEKLFF. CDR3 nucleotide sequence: TGTGCCAGCAGCTTAAGCTTAAAGGGAACTAATGAAAAACTGTTTTTT.

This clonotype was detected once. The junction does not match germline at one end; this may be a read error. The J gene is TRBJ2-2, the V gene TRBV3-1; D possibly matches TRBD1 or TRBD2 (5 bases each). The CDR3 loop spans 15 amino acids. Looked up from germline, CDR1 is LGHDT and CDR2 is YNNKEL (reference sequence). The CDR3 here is CASTQEGRYTGELFF. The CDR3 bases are TGTGCCAGCACCCAAGAGGGGCGTTACACCGGGGAGCTGTTTTTT.

CDR3 amino acids: CSASARSSGNTIYF. The CDR3 nucleotides are TGCAGTGCTAGTGCGCGGTCCTCTGGAAACACCATATATTTT. This sequence joins TRBV20-1 and TRBJ1-3; D uncertain. CDR1 and CDR2 (germline): DFQATT, SNEGSKA (reference sequence). Trimming removed 3 bases at V and 0 bases at J, with 9 bases between. CDR3 size: 14 residues.

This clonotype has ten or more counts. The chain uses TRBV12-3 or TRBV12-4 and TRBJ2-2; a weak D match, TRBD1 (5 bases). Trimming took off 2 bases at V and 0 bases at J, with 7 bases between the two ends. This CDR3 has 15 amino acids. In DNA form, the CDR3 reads TGTGCCAGCAGTTTAAGGGGTACGAACACCGGGGAGCTGTTTTTT. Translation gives CASSLRGTNTGELFF.

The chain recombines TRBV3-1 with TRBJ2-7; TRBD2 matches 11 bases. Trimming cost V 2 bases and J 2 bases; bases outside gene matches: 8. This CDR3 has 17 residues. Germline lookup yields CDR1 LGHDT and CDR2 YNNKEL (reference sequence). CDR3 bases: TGTGCCAGCAGCCAACTATCTAGCGGGAGGCCAACCTACGAGCAGTACTTC. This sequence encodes CASSQLSSGRPTYEQYF.

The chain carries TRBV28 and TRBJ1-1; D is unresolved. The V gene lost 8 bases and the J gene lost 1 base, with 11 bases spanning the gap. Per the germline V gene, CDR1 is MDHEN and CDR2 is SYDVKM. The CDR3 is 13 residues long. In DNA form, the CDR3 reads TGTGCCAGCGGGCCTCCGGGGAACACTGAAGCTTTCTTT. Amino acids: CASGPPGNTEAFF.